This is a list of T cell receptor beta chains from one sample in a study of identical twins. TCRdb re-called the 5' RACE reads through MiXCR, storing one row per CDR3 protein. The sample lists 1.5 million to 2 million distinct CDR3 sequences; 25% to 35% were seen once. The material sequenced was cord blood. These receptors were collected from a newborn girl in good health. Each CDR3 is given with its conserved first and last residue. Each record gives: D gene, V gene, J gene, clone size, CDR3 DNA, CDR3 protein. The D gene is left open where the match is weak. Size tells how often a clone was seen (once, few, many) or the class of an expanded clone, and some rows leave it out.

-,TRBV25-1,TRBJ1-1,-,TGTGCCAGCAGTGGACAGGAAGGGAACACTGAAGCTTTCTTT,CASSGQEGNTEAFF
TRBD2,TRBV5-1,TRBJ2-2,-,TGCGCCAGCAGCTTGGGGCCACTAGCGGCCACCGGGGAGCTGTTTTTT,CASSLGPLAATGELFF
-,TRBV6-6,TRBJ1-5,few,TGTGCCAGCAGTTACTCGACCAAAGGGGGATATCAGCCCCAGCATTTT,CASSYSTKGGYQPQHF
-,TRBV9,TRBJ2-1,-,TGTGCCAGCAGTACTAACGGGGTTGTGGGGAATGAGCAGTTCTTC,CASSTNGVVGNEQFF
-,TRBV5-1,TRBJ2-7,-,TGCGCCAGCAGCTTGGCGGTGAGTTCAGGAGAGCAGTACTTC,CASSLAVSSGEQYF
-,TRBV20-1,TRBJ1-2,once,TGCAGTGCTAGCAGGGATAAGAATAGTGGCTACACCTTC,CSASRDKNSGYTF
-,TRBV6-1,TRBJ2-5,once,TGTGCCAGCAGACAGAGGGGGCAAGAGACCCAGTACTTC,CASRQRGQETQYF
-,TRBV5-1,TRBJ2-2,-,TGCGCCAGCAGCTTCCCTGTGAACACCGGGGAGCTGTTTTTT,CASSFPVNTGELFF
TRBD2,TRBV6-1,TRBJ2-1,few,TGTGCCAGCAGTGAAGCTCTCGGACTAGCGGGAGATGAGCAGTTCTTC,CASSEALGLAGDEQFF
TRBD1,TRBV4-1,TRBJ1-1,-,TGCGCCAGCAGCAAGCCCTCCGGCAGGGGGACCACTGAAGCTTTCTTT,CASSKPSGRGTTEAFF